This T cell receptor beta chain was documented in a study of neurological immune-mediated disorders. From 2 million PBMCs stored at -80 C, the unsorted libraries were generated. One entry per CDR3 protein, called by TCRdb with MiXCR from the 5' RACE reads. The table shows under 80,000 distinct CDR3 sequences, with about 9% occurring only once. To note about this clonotype: Its cognate antigen is unknown.

Germline V lookup: CDR1 SQVTM, CDR2 ANQGSEA. Trimming took 1 base from V and 9 from J; bases not matched to a gene: 6. The CDR3 sequence is 14 residues long. Study-wide findings and caveats: Subjects shared no identical expanded-clone CDR3 amino acid sequences, suggesting private TCR-beta repertoires in all groups. The study found the most TCR clonal expansion in HTLV-1-associated myelopathy and the least in multiple sclerosis, below healthy controls.

V is TRBV29-1 and J is TRBJ2-1, with 10 bases fitting TRBD1. Sequencing used PBMCs. The clonotype originates from a man in his fifties in good health. The CDR3 DNA sequence: TGCAGCGTTGAAGGAGGGGGACAGGGGACTGAGCAGTTCTTC. Translating it yields CSVEGGGQGTEQFF.